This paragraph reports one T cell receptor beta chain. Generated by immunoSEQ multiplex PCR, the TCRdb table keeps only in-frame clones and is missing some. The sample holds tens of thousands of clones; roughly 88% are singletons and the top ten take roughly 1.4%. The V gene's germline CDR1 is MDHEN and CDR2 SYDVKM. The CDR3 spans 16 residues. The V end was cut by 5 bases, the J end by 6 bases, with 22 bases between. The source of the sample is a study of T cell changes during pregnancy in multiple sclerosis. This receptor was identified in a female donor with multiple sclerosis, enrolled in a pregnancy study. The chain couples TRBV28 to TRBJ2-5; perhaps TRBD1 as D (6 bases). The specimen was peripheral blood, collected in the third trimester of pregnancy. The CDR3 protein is CASSGAGTTFGKTQYF. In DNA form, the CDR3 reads TGTGCCAGCAGTGGCGCCGGGACAACCTTTGGAAAGACCCAGTACTTC.